The present entry profiles one T cell receptor (beta chain) with its context. This sample was taken from a study of blood T cell dynamics during melanoma immunotherapy. Noted time point: pre-treatment baseline. The CDR3 loop spans 13 amino acids. Per the germline V gene, CDR1 is MNHNS and CDR2 is SASEGT. Trimming took 5 bases from V and 5 from J, leaving 12 bases between them. The method was immunoSEQ multiplex PCR; TCRdb's version includes in-frame clones alone and lacks a portion of them. The table has about 13,000 clones, about nine tenths seen once. The sequences come from blood, collected from a patient treated with checkpoint blockade. The receptor comes from a human donor with melanoma. The rearrangement links TRBV6-1 to TRBJ1-1; unclear D gene. CDR3 sequence reads: CASSSEGATEAFF. DNA for the CDR3: TGTGCCAGCAGTTCTGAGGGAGCGACTGAAGCTTTCTTT.